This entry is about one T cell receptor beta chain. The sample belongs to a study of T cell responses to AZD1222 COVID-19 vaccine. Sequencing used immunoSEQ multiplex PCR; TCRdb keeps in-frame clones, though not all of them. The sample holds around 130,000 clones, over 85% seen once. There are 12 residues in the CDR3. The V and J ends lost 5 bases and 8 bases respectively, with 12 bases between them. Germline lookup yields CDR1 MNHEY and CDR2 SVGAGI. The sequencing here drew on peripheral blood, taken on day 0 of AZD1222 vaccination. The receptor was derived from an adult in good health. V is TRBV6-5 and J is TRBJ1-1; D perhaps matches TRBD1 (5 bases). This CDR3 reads CASSPRRGEAFF. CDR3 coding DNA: TGTGCCAGCAGTCCCCGCCGGGGGGAAGCTTTCTTT.